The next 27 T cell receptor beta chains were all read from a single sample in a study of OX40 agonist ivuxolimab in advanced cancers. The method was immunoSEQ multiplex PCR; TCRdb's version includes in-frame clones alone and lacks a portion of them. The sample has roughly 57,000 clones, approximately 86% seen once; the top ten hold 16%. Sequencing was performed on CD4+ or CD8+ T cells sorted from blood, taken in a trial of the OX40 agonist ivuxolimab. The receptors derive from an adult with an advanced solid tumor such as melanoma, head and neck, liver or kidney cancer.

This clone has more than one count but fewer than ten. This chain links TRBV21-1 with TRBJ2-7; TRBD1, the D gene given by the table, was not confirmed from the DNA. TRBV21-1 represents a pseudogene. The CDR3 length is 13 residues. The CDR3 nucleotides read TGTGCCAGCCGCCAGGGTAGGTCCTACGAGCAGTACTTC. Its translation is CASRQGRSYEQYF.

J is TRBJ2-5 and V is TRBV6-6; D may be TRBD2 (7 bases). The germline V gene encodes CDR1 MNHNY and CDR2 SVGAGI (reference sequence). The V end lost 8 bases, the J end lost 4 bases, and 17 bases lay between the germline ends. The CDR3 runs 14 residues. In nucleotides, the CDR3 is TGTGCCAGCGGGGTGGGGGGGGCAGGAGAGACCCAGTACTTC. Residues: CASGVGGAGETQYF.

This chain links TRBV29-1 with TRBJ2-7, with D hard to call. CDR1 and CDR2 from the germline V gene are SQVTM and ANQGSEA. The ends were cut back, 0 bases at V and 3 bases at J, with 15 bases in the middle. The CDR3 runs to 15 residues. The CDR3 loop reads CSVEDRRFTHYEQYF. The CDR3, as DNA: TGCAGCGTTGAAGATCGAAGATTTACCCACTACGAGCAGTACTTC.

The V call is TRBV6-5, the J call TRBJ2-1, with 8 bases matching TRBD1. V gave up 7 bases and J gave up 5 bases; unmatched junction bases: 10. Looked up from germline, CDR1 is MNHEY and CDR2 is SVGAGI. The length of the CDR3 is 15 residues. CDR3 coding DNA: TGTGCCAGCATTCCCCGGCAGGGGGCAAACAATGAGCAGTTCTTC. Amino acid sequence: CASIPRQGANNEQFF.

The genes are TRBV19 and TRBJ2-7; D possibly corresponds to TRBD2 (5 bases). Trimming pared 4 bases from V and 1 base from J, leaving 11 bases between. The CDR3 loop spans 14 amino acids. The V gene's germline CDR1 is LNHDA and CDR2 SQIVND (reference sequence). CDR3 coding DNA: TGTGCCAGTAGTACCGCTCGGGGATCCTACGAGCAGTACTTC. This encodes CASSTARGSYEQYF.

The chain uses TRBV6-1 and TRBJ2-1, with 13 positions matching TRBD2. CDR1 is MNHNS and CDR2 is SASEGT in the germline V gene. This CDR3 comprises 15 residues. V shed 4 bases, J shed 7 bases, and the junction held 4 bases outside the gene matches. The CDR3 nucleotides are TGTGCCAGCAGTGCACTAGCGGGAGGGGGGAATGAGCAGTTCTTC. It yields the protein CASSALAGGGNEQFF.

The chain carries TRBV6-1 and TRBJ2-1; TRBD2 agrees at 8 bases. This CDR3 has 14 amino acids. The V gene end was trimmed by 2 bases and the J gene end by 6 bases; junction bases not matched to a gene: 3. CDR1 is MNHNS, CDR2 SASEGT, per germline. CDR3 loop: CASSEPGLGNEQFF. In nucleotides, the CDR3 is TGTGCCAGCAGTGAACCGGGACTAGGCAATGAGCAGTTCTTC.

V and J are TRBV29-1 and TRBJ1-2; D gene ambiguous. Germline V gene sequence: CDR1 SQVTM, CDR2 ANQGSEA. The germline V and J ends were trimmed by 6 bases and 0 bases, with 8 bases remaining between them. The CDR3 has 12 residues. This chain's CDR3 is CSVTRANYGYTF. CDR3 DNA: TGCAGCGTGACTAGAGCTAACTATGGCTACACCTTC.

The CDR3 bases are TGTGCCAGCAGCCTACACCGGGGGGGGCAGGACGAGCAGTACTTC. This encodes CASSLHRGGQDEQYF. The V and J genes are TRBV7-9 and TRBJ2-7; 8 bases are shared with TRBD2. This CDR3 contains 15 residues. The V gene end was trimmed by 5 bases and the J gene end by 5 bases; junction bases not matched to a gene: 11. CDR1 is SEHNR and CDR2 is FQNEAQ in the germline V gene (reference sequence).

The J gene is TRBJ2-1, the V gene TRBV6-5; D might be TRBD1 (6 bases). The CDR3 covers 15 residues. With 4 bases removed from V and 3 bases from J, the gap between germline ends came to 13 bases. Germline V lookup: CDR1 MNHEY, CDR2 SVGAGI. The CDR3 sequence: CASSSESGHYNEQFF. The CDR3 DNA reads TGTGCCAGCAGTTCGGAGTCGGGACACTACAATGAGCAGTTCTTC.

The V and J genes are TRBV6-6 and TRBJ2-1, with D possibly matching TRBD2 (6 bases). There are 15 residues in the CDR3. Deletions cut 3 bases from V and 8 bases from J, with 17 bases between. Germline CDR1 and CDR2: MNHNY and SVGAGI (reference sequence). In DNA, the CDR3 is TGTGCCAGCAGTTATTCCGGGACTCCCGTTTATGAGCAGTTCTTC. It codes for CASSYSGTPVYEQFF.

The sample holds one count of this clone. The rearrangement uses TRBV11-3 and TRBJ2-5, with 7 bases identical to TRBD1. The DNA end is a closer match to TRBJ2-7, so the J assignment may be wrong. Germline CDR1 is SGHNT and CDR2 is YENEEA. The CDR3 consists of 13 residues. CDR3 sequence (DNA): TGTGCCAGCAGCCTGGGACAGAGCTACGAGCAGTACTTC. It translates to CASSLGQSYEQYF.

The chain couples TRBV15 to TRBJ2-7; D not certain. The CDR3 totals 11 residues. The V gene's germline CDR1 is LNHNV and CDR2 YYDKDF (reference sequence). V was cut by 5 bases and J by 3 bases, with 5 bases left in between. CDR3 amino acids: CATSVGYEQYF. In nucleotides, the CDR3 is TGTGCCACCAGCGTCGGCTACGAGCAGTACTTC.

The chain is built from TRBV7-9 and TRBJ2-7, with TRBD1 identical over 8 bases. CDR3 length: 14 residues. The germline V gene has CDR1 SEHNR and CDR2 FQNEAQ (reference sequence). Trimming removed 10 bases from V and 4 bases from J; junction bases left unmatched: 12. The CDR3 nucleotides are TGTGCCATATCATCGGGACAGGAGACTTACGAGCAGTACTTC. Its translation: CAISSGQETYEQYF.

The CDR3: CASSLGPASYNEQFF. CDR3 bases: TGTGCCAGCAGCTTAGGGCCGGCAAGCTACAATGAGCAGTTCTTC. This chain joins TRBV7-2 and TRBJ2-1; D gene unclear. The germline CDR1 and CDR2 sequences are SGHTA and FQGNSA. The V and J ends lost 1 base and 3 bases respectively, with 10 bases between them. The CDR3 length is 15 residues.

CDR3 nucleotides: TGTGCCAGCAGCCCCCGACAGAACACCGGGGAGCTGTTTTTT. Protein product: CASSPRQNTGELFF. V and J are TRBV7-3 and TRBJ2-2; D ambiguous. This CDR3 has 14 amino acids. V was trimmed by 5 bases and J by 1 base, leaving 8 bases between them. Germline V gene sequence: CDR1 SGHTA, CDR2 FQGTGA.

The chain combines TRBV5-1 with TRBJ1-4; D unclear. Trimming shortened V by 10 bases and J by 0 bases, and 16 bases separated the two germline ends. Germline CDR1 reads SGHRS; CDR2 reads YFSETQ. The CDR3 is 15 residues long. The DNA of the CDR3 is TGCGCCTCCCGGGCAGGCGCCGCAACTAATGAAAAACTGTTTTTT. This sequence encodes CASRAGAATNEKLFF.

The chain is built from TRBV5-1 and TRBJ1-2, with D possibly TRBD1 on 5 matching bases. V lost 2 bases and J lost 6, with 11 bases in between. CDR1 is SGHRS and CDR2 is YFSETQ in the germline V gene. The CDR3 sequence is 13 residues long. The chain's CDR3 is CASSFIDSNGYTF. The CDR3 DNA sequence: TGCGCCAGCAGCTTTATCGACAGCAATGGCTACACCTTC. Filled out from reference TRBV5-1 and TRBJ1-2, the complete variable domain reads KAGVTQTPRYLIKTRGQQVTLSCSPISGHRSVSWYQQTPGQGLQFLFEYFSETQRNKGNFPGRFSGRQFSNSRSEMNVSTLELGDSALYLCASSFIDSNGYTFGSGTRLTVV.

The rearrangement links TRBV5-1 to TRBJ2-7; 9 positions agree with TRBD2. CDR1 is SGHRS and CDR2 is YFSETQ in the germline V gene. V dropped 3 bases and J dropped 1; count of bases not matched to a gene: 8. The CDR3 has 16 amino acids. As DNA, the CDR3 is TGCGCCAGCAGCTCGGCCGTAGCGGGAGTATCCTACGAGCAGTACTTC. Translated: CASSSAVAGVSYEQYF. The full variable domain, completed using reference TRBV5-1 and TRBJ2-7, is KAGVTQTPRYLIKTRGQQVTLSCSPISGHRSVSWYQQTPGQGLQFLFEYFSETQRNKGNFPGRFSGRQFSNSRSEMNVSTLELGDSALYLCASSSAVAGVSYEQYFGPGTRLTVT.

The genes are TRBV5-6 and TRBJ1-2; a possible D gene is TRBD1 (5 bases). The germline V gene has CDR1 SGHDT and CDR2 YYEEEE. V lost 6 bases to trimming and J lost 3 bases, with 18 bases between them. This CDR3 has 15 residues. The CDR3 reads CASNGRAQPDYGYTF. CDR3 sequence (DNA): TGTGCCAGCAATGGCAGGGCCCAACCCGACTATGGCTACACCTTC.

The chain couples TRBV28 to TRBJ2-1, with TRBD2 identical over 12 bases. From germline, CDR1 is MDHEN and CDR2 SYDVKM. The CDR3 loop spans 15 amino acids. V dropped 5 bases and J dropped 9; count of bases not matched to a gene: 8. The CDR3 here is CASSLASGRAGEQFF. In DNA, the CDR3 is TGTGCCAGCAGTCTCGCTAGCGGGAGGGCAGGTGAGCAGTTCTTC.

CDR3 DNA: TGTGCCAGCAGTTACTGGTTGGGCCAGCCCCAGCATTTT. Its translation is CASSYWLGQPQHF. V usage is TRBV6-6 and J usage is TRBJ1-5, with D hard to call. Trimming removed 1 base at V and 7 bases at J, with 8 bases between. The CDR3 contains 13 residues. CDR1 and CDR2 from the germline V gene are MNHNY and SVGAGI (reference sequence).

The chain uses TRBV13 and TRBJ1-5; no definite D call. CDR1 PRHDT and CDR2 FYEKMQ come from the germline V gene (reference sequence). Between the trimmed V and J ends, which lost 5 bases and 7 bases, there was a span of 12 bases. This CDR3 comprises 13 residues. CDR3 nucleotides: TGTGCCAGCAGCGATGACGGGAGGCAGCCCCAGCATTTT. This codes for CASSDDGRQPQHF.

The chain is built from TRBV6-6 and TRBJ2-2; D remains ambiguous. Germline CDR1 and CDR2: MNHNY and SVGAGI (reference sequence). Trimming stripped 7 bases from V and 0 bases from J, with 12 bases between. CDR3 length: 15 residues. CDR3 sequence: CASTDGPTNTGELFF. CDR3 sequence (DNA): TGTGCCAGCACCGACGGACCGACGAACACCGGGGAGCTGTTTTTT.

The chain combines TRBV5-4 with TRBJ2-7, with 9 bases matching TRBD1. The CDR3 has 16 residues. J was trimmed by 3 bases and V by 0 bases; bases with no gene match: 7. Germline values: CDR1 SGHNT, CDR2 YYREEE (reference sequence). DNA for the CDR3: TGTGCCAGCAGCTTGGCCGGGACAGGGTCACTCTACGAGCAGTACTTC. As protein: CASSLAGTGSLYEQYF.

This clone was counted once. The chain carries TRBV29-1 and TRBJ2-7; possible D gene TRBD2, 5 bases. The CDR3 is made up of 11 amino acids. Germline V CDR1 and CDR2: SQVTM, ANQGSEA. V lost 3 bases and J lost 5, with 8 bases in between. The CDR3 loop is CSVDGVHEQYF. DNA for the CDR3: TGCAGCGTTGACGGGGTCCACGAGCAGTACTTC.

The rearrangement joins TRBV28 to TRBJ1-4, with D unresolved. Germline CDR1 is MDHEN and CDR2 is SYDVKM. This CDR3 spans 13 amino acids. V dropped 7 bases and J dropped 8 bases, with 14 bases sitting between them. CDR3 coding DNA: TGTGCCAGCACAAAGGGAGGGAGGGAAAAACTGTTTTTT. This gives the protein CASTKGGREKLFF.